This T cell receptor beta chain derives from a study of blood T cell repertoires in COVID-19. This clone was recorded only once. From germline, CDR1 is SGDLS and CDR2 YYNGEE. The CDR3 loop spans 16 amino acids. Trimming left V 0 bases short and J 4 bases short, with 14 bases between. This table comes from immunoSEQ multiplex PCR, and its TCRdb copy is limited to in-frame clones, with some not included. The repertoire holds 90,000 or so clones, with over 75% as singletons. The chain couples TRBV9 to TRBJ2-1, with D possibly being TRBD1 (6 bases). This sequence originates from a human donor in a cohort sampled during active COVID-19. Sequenced: peripheral blood. DNA of the CDR3: TGTGCCAGCAGCGTAGAAGGGGACACGTCATACAATGAGCAGTTCTTC. Translated: CASSVEGDTSYNEQFF.